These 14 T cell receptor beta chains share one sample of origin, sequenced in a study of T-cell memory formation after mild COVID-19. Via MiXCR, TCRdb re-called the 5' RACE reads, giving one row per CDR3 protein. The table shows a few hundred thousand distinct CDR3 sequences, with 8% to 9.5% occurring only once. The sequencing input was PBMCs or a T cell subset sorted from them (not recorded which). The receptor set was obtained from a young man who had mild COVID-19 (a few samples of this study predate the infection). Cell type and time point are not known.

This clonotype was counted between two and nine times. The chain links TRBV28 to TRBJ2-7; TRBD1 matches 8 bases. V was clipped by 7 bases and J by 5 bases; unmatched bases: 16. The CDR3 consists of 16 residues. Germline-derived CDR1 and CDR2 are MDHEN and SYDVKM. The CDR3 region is CASNGRGHRFGNEQYV. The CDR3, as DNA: TGTGCCAGCAATGGCAGGGGGCATAGGTTCGGGAACGAGCAGTACGTC.

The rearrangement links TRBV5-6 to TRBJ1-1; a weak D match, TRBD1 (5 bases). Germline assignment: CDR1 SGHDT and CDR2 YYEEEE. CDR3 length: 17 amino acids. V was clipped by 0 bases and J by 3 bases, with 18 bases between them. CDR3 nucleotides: TGTGCCAGCAGCTTGGGGGGGTTCGAGATAGACCACACTGAAGCTTTCTTT. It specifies CASSLGGFEIDHTEAFF. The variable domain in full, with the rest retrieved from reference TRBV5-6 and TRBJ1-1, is DAGVTQSPTHLIKTRGQQVTLRCSPKSGHDTVSWYQQALGQGPQFIFQYYEEEERQRGNFPDRFSGHQFPNYSSELNVNALLLGDSALYLCASSLGGFEIDHTEAFFGQGTRLTVV.

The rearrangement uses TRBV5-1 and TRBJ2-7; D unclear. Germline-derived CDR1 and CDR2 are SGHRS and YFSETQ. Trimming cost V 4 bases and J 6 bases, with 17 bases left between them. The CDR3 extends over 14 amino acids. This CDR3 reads CASSVDPGWGEQYV. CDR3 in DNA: TGCGCCAGCAGCGTTGACCCTGGTTGGGGCGAGCAGTACGTC.

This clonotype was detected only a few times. The CDR3 sequence is CASSVEGRGGLETQYF. The CDR3, as DNA: TGTGCCAGCAGCGTAGAAGGACGGGGGGGCTTAGAGACCCAGTACTTC. V is TRBV9 and J is TRBJ2-5; 8 bases map to TRBD2. V lost 0 bases to trimming and J lost 4 bases; unmatched junction nucleotides: 8. This CDR3 spans 16 amino acids. Germline V gene lookup returns CDR1 SGDLS and CDR2 YYNGEE. The whole variable domain, remainder taken from reference TRBV9 and TRBJ2-5, is DSGVTQTPKHLITATGQRVTLRCSPRSGDLSVYWYQQSLDQGLQFLIQYYNGEERAKGNILERFSAQQFPDLHSELNLSSLELGDSALYFCASSVEGRGGLETQYFGPGTRLLVL.

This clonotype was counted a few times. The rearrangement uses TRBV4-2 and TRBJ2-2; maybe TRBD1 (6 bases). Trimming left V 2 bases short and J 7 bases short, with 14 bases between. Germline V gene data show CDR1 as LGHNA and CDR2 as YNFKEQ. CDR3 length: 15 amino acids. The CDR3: CASSQTTGFSGELFF. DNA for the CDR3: TGTGCCAGCAGCCAAACCACAGGGTTTAGCGGGGAGCTGTTTTTT.

CDR3 region: CASSLGGPLGEQYV. CDR3 in DNA: TGCGCCAGCAGCTTGGGCGGGCCCCTCGGGGAGCAGTACGTC. This sequence joins TRBV5-1 and TRBJ2-7; possibly TRBD2 for D (5 bases). Trimming removed 0 bases at V and 7 bases at J, with 14 bases between. CDR1 SGHRS and CDR2 YFSETQ come from the germline V gene. The CDR3 covers 14 residues.

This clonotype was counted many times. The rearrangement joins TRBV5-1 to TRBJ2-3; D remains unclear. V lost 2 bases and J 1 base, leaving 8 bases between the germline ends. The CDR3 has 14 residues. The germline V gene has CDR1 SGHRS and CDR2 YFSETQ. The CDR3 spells CASSFSPGTDTQYF. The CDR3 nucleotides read TGCGCCAGCAGCTTTTCTCCAGGCACAGATACGCAGTATTTT. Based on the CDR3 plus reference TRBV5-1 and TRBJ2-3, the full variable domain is KAGVTQTPRYLIKTRGQQVTLSCSPISGHRSVSWYQQTPGQGLQFLFEYFSETQRNKGNFPGRFSGRQFSNSRSEMNVSTLELGDSALYLCASSFSPGTDTQYFGPGTRLTVL.

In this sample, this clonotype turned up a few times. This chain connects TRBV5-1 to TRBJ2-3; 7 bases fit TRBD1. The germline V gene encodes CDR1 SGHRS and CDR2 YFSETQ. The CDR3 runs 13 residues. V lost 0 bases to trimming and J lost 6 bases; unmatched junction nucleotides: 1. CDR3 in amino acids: CASSLADRDTQYF. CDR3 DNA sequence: TGCGCCAGCAGCTTGGCGGACAGGGATACGCAGTATTTT. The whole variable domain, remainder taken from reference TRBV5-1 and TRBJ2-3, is KAGVTQTPRYLIKTRGQQVTLSCSPISGHRSVSWYQQTPGQGLQFLFEYFSETQRNKGNFPGRFSGRQFSNSRSEMNVSTLELGDSALYLCASSLADRDTQYFGPGTRLTVL.

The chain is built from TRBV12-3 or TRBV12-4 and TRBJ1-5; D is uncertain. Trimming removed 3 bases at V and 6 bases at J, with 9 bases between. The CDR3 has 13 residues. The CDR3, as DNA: TGTGCCAGCAGTTTTGGTAGAAGTCAGCCCCAGCATTTT. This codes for CASSFGRSQPQHF.

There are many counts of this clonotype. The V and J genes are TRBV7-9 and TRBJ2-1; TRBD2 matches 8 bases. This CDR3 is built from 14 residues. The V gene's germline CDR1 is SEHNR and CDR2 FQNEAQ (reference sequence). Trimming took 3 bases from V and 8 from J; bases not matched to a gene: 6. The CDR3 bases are TGTGCCAGCAGCTTTCAGCGGGGGTTATATGAGCAGTTCTTC. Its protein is CASSFQRGLYEQFF.

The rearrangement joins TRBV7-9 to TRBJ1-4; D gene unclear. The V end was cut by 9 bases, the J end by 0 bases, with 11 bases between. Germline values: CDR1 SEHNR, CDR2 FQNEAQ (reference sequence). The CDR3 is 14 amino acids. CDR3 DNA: TGTGCCAGTTTCTCGGGTGCAACTAATGAAAAACTGTTTTTT. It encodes CASFSGATNEKLFF.

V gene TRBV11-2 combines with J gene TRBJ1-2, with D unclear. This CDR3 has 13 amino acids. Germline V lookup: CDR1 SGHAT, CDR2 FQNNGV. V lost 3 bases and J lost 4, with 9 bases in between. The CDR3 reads CASSLGGVYGYTF. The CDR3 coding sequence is TGTGCCAGCAGCTTGGGCGGGGTCTATGGCTACACCTTC.

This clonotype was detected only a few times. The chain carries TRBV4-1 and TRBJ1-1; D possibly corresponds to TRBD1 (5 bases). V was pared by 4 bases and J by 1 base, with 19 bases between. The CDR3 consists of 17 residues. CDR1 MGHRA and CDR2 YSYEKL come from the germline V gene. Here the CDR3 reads CASSRINTGTANTEAFF. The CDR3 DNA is TGCGCCAGCAGCCGGATTAATACCGGGACGGCGAACACTGAAGCTTTCTTT.

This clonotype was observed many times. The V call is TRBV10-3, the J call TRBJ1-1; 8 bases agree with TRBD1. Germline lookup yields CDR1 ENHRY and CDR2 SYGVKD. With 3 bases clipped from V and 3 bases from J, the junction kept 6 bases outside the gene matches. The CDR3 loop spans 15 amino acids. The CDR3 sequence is CAISDKQGGYTEAFF. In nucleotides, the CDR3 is TGTGCCATCAGTGATAAACAGGGGGGCTACACTGAAGCTTTCTTT.